This T cell receptor (beta chain) was sequenced for a study of control samples from healthy donors and cancer patients. Generated by immunoSEQ multiplex PCR, the TCRdb table keeps only in-frame clones and is missing some. In all, the sample yields roughly 190,000 clones. The CDR3 is 13 residues long. From germline, CDR1 is MNHEY and CDR2 SVGEGT. Trimming stripped 5 bases from V and 4 bases from J, with 10 bases between. Sequencing was carried out using blood. The chain couples TRBV6-2 or TRBV6-3 to TRBJ2-3, with D possibly called TRBD1 or TRBD2 (7 bases each). This clonotype was sampled from a young woman in good health. The CDR3 region is CASSQGGADTQYF. In DNA form, the CDR3 reads TGTGCCAGCAGTCAGGGGGGGGCAGATACGCAGTATTTT.